This T cell receptor beta chain was profiled in a study of blood T cell repertoires in COVID-19. Turning to the study itself: Spain, Italy and the United States supplied samples that represented acute and convalescent COVID-19. T cells, B-cell-depleted T cells, or PBMCs supplied cDNA or gDNA.

CDR3 length equals 15 residues. CDR1 and CDR2 from the germline V gene are SGHAT and FQNNGV. V gave up 5 bases and J gave up 5 bases; unmatched junction bases: 8. In the authors' workflow: Amplification of reference gene primers was used by the study to estimate nucleated cell counts. Libraries were prepared by immunoSEQ multiplex PCR; TCRdb keeps only in-frame clonotypes and omits some of them. That table gives V, J and clone size, and the DNA gave D and trimming. The sample consists of approximately 170,000 clones, about 81% of them appearing once. The TCR was taken from a human donor in a cohort sampled during active COVID-19. Specimen: peripheral blood. The chain recombines TRBV11-2 with TRBJ2-1; the match to TRBD1 covers 8 bases. This CDR3 is CASSTRQGLDNEQFF. The CDR3 bases are TGTGCCAGCAGCACGCGACAGGGGTTAGACAATGAGCAGTTCTTC.